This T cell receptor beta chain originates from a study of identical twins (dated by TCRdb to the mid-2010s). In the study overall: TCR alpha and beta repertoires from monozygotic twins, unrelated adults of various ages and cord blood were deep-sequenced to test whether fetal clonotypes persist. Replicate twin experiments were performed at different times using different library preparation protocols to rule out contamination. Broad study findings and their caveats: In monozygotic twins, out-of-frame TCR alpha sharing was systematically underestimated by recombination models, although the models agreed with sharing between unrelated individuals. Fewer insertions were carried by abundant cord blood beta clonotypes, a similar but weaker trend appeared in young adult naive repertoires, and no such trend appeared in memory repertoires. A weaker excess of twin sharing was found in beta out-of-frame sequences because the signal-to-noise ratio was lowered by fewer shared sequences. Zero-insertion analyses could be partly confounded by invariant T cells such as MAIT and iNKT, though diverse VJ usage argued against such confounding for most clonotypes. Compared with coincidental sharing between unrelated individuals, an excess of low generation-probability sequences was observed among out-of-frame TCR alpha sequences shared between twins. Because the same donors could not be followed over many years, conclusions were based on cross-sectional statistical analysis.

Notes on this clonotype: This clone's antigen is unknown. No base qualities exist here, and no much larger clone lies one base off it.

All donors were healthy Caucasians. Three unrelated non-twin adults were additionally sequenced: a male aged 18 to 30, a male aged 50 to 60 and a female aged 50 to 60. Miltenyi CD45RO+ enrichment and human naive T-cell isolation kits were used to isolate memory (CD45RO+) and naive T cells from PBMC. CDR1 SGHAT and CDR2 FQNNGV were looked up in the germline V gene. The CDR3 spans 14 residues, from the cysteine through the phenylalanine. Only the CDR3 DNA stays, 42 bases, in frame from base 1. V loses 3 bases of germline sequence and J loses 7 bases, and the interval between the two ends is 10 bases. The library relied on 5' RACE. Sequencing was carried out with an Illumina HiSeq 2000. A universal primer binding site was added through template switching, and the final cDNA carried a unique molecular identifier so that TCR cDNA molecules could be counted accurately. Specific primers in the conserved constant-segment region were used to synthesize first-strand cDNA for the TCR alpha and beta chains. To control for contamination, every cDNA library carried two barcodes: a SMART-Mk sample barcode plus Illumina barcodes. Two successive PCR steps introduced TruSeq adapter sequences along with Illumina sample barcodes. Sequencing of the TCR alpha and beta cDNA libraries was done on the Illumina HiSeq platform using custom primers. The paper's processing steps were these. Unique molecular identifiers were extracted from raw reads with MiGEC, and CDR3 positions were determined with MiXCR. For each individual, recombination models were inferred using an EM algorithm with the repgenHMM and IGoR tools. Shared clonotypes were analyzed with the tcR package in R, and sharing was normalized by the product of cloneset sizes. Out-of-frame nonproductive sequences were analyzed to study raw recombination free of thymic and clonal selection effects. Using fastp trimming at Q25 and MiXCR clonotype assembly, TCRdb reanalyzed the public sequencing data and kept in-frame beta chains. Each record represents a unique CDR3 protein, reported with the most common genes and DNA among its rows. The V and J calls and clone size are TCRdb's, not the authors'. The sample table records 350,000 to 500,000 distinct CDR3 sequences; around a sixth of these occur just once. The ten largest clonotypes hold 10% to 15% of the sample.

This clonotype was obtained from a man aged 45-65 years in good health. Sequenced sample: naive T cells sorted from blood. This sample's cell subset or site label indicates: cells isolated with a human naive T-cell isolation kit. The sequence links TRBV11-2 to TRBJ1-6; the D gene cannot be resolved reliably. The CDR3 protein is CASSFTVVNSPLHF. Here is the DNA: TGTGCCAGCAGCTTCACAGTAGTCAATTCACCCCTCCACTTT.